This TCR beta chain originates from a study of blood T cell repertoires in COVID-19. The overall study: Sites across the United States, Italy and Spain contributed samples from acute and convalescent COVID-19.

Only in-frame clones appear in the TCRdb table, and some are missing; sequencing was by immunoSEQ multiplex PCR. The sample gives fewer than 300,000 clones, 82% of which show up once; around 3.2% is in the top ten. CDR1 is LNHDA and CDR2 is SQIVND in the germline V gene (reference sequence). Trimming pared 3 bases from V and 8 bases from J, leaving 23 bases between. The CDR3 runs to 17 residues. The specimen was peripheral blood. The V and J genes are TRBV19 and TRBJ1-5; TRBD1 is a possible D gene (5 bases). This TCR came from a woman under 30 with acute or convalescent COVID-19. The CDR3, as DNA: TGTGCCAGTAGTATGCGGGACCCGGCGGGGCTGTTCAAGCCCCAGCATTTT. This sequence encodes CASSMRDPAGLFKPQHF.